The 25 T cell receptor beta chains below were found in one sample sequenced in a study of blood T cell repertoires in COVID-19. The assay was immunoSEQ multiplex PCR, and TCRdb's table has in-frame clones only and misses some. The sample records under 250,000 clones, approximately 85% being singletons. Sequencing used peripheral blood. The origin of the receptors is a woman older than 75 with COVID-19, enrolled during active disease.

The chain is built from TRBV11-1 and TRBJ1-1; D is undetermined. V was pared by 5 bases and J by 0 bases, with 10 bases between. The CDR3 runs to 14 residues. Germline CDR1 and CDR2: SGHAT and FQDESV (reference sequence). The CDR3 nucleotides read TGTGCCAGCAGCCACAGCACAATGAACACTGAAGCTTTCTTT. Translating it yields CASSHSTMNTEAFF.

This clone was seen just once. The chain uses TRBV29-1 and TRBJ1-2; D unresolved. Germline CDR1 reads SQVTM; CDR2 reads ANQGSEA. The length of the CDR3 is 12 residues. Trimming stripped 3 bases from V and 4 bases from J, with 9 bases between. CDR3 nucleotides: TGCAGCGTTGAGGGCGCTGGCTATGGCTACACCTTC. Translation gives CSVEGAGYGYTF. Based on the CDR3 plus reference TRBV29-1 and TRBJ1-2, the full variable domain is SAVISQKPSRDICQRGTSLTIQCQVDSQVTMMFWYRQQPGQSLTLIATANQGSEATYESGFVIDKFPISRPNLTFSTLTVSNMSPEDSSIYLCSVEGAGYGYTFGSGTRLTVV.

The chain carries TRBV3-1 (or the pseudogene TRBV3-2) and TRBJ1-2; 8 nucleotides align to TRBD1. Germline assignment: CDR1 LGHDT and CDR2 YNNKEL (reference sequence). J was trimmed by 6 bases and V by 4 bases; bases with no gene match: 4. There are 13 residues in the CDR3. This CDR3 is CASSLDRVDGYTF. DNA of the CDR3: TGTGCCAGCAGCCTGGACAGGGTGGATGGCTACACCTTC.

The V gene is TRBV28, the J gene TRBJ2-3, with D tentatively TRBD1 (6 bases). CDR1 is MDHEN, CDR2 SYDVKM, per germline. Trimming stripped 4 bases from V and 2 bases from J, with 10 bases between. This CDR3 is 14 amino acids long. The CDR3 here is CASSSGTHTDTQYF. The CDR3, as DNA: TGTGCCAGCAGTTCCGGGACACACACAGATACGCAGTATTTT. The entire variable domain, with the rest obtained from reference TRBV28 and TRBJ2-3, is as follows: DVKVTQSSRYLVKRTGEKVFLECVQDMDHENMFWYRQDPGLGLRLIYFSYDVKMKEKGDIPEGYSVSREKKERFSLILESASTNQTSMYLCASSSGTHTDTQYFGPGTRLTVL.

The rearrangement links TRBV10-3 to TRBJ2-7, with a weak D call TRBD1 (6 bases). This CDR3 spans 16 amino acids. V was cut by 0 bases and J by 5 bases, with 17 bases left in between. Germline-derived CDR1 and CDR2 are ENHRY and SYGVKD. The CDR3 sequence: CAISESGTLAGDEQYF. DNA of the CDR3: TGTGCCATCAGTGAGTCCGGGACATTAGCTGGCGACGAGCAGTACTTC.

The V and J genes are TRBV7-2 and TRBJ2-1; the D gene is possibly TRBD2 (5 bases). V was trimmed by 3 bases and J by 10 bases, leaving 16 bases between them. Germline values: CDR1 SGHTA, CDR2 FQGNSA. This CDR3 comprises 14 residues. In DNA, the CDR3 is TGTGCCAGCAGCTTCGATTACAGCGGTACGGAGCAGTTCTTC. Its protein product is CASSFDYSGTEQFF. The full variable domain, with the rest looked up from reference TRBV7-2 and TRBJ2-1, is GAGVSQSPSNKVTEKGKDVELRCDPISGHTALYWYRQSLGQGLEFLIYFQGNSAPDKSGLPSDRFSAERTGGSVSTLTIQRTQQEDSAVYLCASSFDYSGTEQFFGPGTRLTVL.

The chain couples TRBV30 to TRBJ2-6; D is ambiguous. The V gene lost 5 bases and the J gene lost 7 bases, with 15 bases spanning the gap. Germline CDR1 is GTSNPN and CDR2 is SVGIG (reference sequence). The length of the CDR3 is 14 residues. The chain's CDR3 is CAWSTAPRANVLTF. For the CDR3, the DNA is TGTGCCTGGTCGACCGCTCCTAGAGCCAACGTCCTGACTTTC.

The J gene is TRBJ2-1, the V gene TRBV18, with a possible D match to TRBD2 (5 bases). The CDR3 is 14 amino acids. Between the trimmed V and J ends, which lost 3 bases and 7 bases, there was a span of 13 bases. Germline V gene lookup returns CDR1 KGHSH and CDR2 LQKENI. CDR3 loop: CASSPRLTGNEQFF. The CDR3 DNA sequence: TGTGCCAGCTCACCCCGATTGACGGGGAATGAGCAGTTCTTC.

This clone was seen more than once but under ten times. The V and J genes are TRBV19 and TRBJ2-5, with TRBD2 as a possible D gene (6 bases). The CDR3 covers 14 residues. The germline V and J ends were trimmed by 3 bases and 0 bases, with 8 bases remaining between them. Germline-derived CDR1 and CDR2 are LNHDA and SQIVND (reference sequence). In nucleotides, the CDR3 is TGTGCCAGTAGTATTGGAGGGTACCAAGAGACCCAGTACTTC. This gives the protein CASSIGGYQETQYF.

The chain has TRBV6-5 and TRBJ1-6; no firm D call. The CDR3 contains 12 residues. The V gene's germline CDR1 is MNHEY and CDR2 SVGAGI. Trimming left V 4 bases short and J 10 bases short, with 8 bases between. The CDR3 sequence is CASSSLGSPLHF. Here the CDR3 DNA reads TGTGCCAGCAGTTCACTAGGCTCACCCCTCCACTTT.

The chain joins TRBV6-2 or TRBV6-3 to TRBJ2-3, with D tentatively TRBD2 (5 bases). From germline, CDR1 is MNHEY and CDR2 SVGEGT. The V end was cut by 6 bases, the J end by 0 bases, with 19 bases between. The CDR3 contains 17 residues. CDR3 region: CASSLSWLAPSTDTQYF. Written as DNA, the CDR3 is TGTGCCAGCAGCCTTTCGTGGCTAGCCCCTAGCACAGATACGCAGTATTTT.

The chain employs TRBV7-2 and TRBJ2-1, with 10 bases fitting TRBD2. V gave up 5 bases and J gave up 9 bases; unmatched junction bases: 10. The CDR3 runs 15 residues. Germline CDR1 reads SGHTA; CDR2 reads FQGNSA. For the CDR3, the DNA is TGTGCCAGCAGCCCTCCCGCTAGCGGGGGTTCTGAGCAGTTCTTC. Protein sequence: CASSPPASGGSEQFF.

The chain employs TRBV28 and TRBJ2-7, with 8 bases matching TRBD1. From germline, CDR1 is MDHEN and CDR2 SYDVKM. The V gene end was trimmed by 4 bases and the J gene end by 4 bases; junction bases not matched to a gene: 6. The CDR3 length is 14 residues. CDR3 bases: TGTGCCAGCAGTTCGGGACAGGTCAGATACGAGCAGTACTTC. It codes for CASSSGQVRYEQYF.

The chain links TRBV6-5 to TRBJ1-5, with 8 bases aligning to TRBD1. The germline V gene has CDR1 MNHEY and CDR2 SVGAGI. This CDR3 is 15 amino acids long. V was pared by 6 bases and J by 3 bases, with 7 bases of the junction left unmatched. The CDR3: CASRARTGYNQPQHF. For the CDR3, the DNA is TGTGCCAGCAGGGCCCGGACAGGGTACAATCAGCCCCAGCATTTT.

The chain recombines TRBV27 with TRBJ2-5, with a tentative D call TRBD2 (7 bases). The germline V and J ends were trimmed by 4 bases and 5 bases, with 17 bases remaining between them. CDR3 length: 15 amino acids. Germline V gene sequence: CDR1 MNHEY, CDR2 SMNVEV (reference sequence). For the CDR3, the DNA is TGTGCCAGCAGTTGGGGAGGGGGGGCTCGGGAGACCCAGTACTTC. Translated: CASSWGGGARETQYF.

This chain joins TRBV3-1 (or the pseudogene TRBV3-2) and TRBJ2-1, with 13 nucleotides matching TRBD2. V was clipped by 6 bases and J by 4 bases; unmatched bases: 6. Germline V CDR1 and CDR2: LGHDT, YNNKEL (reference sequence). The length of the CDR3 is 16 residues. The CDR3 bases are TGTGCCAGCAGTATGACTAGCGGGGGGTGGTACAATGAGCAGTTCTTC. Encoded protein: CASSMTSGGWYNEQFF.

The chain couples TRBV19 to TRBJ2-1, with a tentative D call TRBD1 (6 bases). The germline gives CDR1 LNHDA, CDR2 SQIVND (reference sequence). This CDR3 region has 16 residues. With 5 bases removed from V and 0 bases from J, the gap between germline ends came to 14 bases. The CDR3 coding sequence is TGTGCCAGTAGTCCCGACAGGACCAGCTCCTACAATGAGCAGTTCTTC. This gives the protein CASSPDRTSSYNEQFF.

The chain recombines TRBV18 with TRBJ2-7; D possibly corresponds to TRBD2 (5 bases). CDR3 length equals 12 residues. CDR1 and CDR2 (germline): KGHSH, LQKENI. Trimming took off 6 bases at V and 3 bases at J, with 9 bases between the two ends. CDR3 DNA: TGTGCCAGCTCTACGGGAAGCTACGAGCAGTACGTC. Its translation: CASSTGSYEQYV.

This clone is a singleton in its sample. This chain uses TRBV27 with TRBJ1-1, with no clear D. The V gene's germline CDR1 is MNHEY and CDR2 SMNVEV (reference sequence). V dropped 4 bases and J dropped 2 bases, with 11 bases sitting between them. The CDR3 has 14 residues. This CDR3 reads CASSSSTFNTEAFF. The CDR3 DNA reads TGTGCCAGCAGTTCGTCCACATTCAACACTGAAGCTTTCTTT.

This sequence joins TRBV2 and TRBJ1-3; D not resolved. The CDR3 loop spans 14 amino acids. V lost 8 bases to trimming and J lost 0 bases, with 11 bases between them. Looked up from germline, CDR1 is SNHLY and CDR2 is FYNNEI. CDR3 coding DNA: TGTGCCAGCCTCGAACGGTTCTCTGGAAACACCATATATTTT. It codes for CASLERFSGNTIYF.

This clone has a handful of counts. The chain is built from TRBV3-1 (or the pseudogene TRBV3-2) and TRBJ1-5, with a weak D call TRBD1 (6 bases). Germline CDR1 and CDR2: LGHDT and YNNKEL (reference sequence). The V and J ends lost 0 bases and 7 bases respectively, with 13 bases between them. The CDR3 runs 15 residues. The DNA for the CDR3 is TGTGCCAGCAGCCAAGAGGGAGGGGGGCCCCAGCCCCAGCATTTT. Its protein product is CASSQEGGGPQPQHF.

The chain joins TRBV19 to TRBJ1-2, with 9 positions matching TRBD1. This CDR3 contains 16 residues. Germline V gene data show CDR1 as LNHDA and CDR2 as SQIVND (reference sequence). V was pared by 4 bases and J by 5 bases, with 11 bases of the junction left unmatched. Written as DNA, the CDR3 is TGTGCCAGTAGTACGTCATCCGGGACAGGGTTTTATGGCTACACCTTC. Residues: CASSTSSGTGFYGYTF.

The CDR3 sequence is CASSLTGVDEQYV. For the CDR3, the DNA is TGTGCCAGCAGCTTAACAGGGGTGGACGAGCAGTACGTC. The V call is TRBV11-2, the J call TRBJ2-7, with 7 bases that match TRBD1. The junction had 3 bases not matched to a gene; V was cut back by 2 bases and J by 5 bases. The germline V gene encodes CDR1 SGHAT and CDR2 FQNNGV. The CDR3 spans 13 residues.

The V and J genes are TRBV7-2 and TRBJ2-5; 11 nucleotides agree with TRBD2. The CDR3 consists of 17 residues. CDR1 and CDR2 (germline): SGHTA, FQGNSA. Unmatched junction bases numbered 14, after V lost 6 bases and J lost 5 bases. The CDR3 bases are TGTGCCAGCAGGGGGCAGGCGGCTAGCGGGGGGCTGGAGACCCAGTACTTC. This translates into CASRGQAASGGLETQYF.

In this sample, this clone turned up once. The chain joins TRBV6-2 or TRBV6-3 to TRBJ1-5, with D tentatively TRBD1 (6 bases). The length of the CDR3 is 16 residues. Trimming stripped 6 bases from V and 6 bases from J, with 21 bases between. Per germline, CDR1 MNHEY and CDR2 SVGEGT. CDR3 nucleotide sequence: TGTGCCAGCAGCCGCCAAAGACAGGTGGCCGGTCAGCCCCAGCATTTT. As protein: CASSRQRQVAGQPQHF.